This T cell receptor beta chain was sequenced during a study of T-cell reconstitution after alpha-beta-depleted transplantation in children. This CDR3 contains 14 residues. Trimming removed 6 bases from V and 3 bases from J; junction bases left unmatched: 5. CDR1 and CDR2 (germline): MNHNS, SASEGT. Unique molecular identifiers tagged the TCRbeta library. TCRdb used MiXCR to reprocess the PCR reads, holding one entry per CDR3 protein. The sample lists 350,000 to 450,000 distinct CDR3 sequences, about a fifth occurring once. There are many counts of this clonotype. This TCR was recovered from a human donor who donated a stem cell graft to a child with acute myeloid leukemia. The sample consisted of PBMCs from the stem cell graft donor, taken from the stem cell graft. The chain combines TRBV6-1 with TRBJ2-3; 8 bases align to TRBD1. The CDR3 region is CASSRQGWTDTQYF. The CDR3 DNA is TGTGCCAGCAGCCGACAGGGGTGGACAGATACGCAGTATTTT.